Each of the 32 T cell receptor beta chains below was sequenced from the same sample in a study of low-dose radiotherapy and immunotherapy resistance in tumors. Primers used for first-strand cDNA, a TRAV- and TRBV-specific set, covered both alpha and beta chains. The authors amplified TCRs for about 20 PCR cycles with a constant-region primer and a V-primer adapter. TCRdb re-called the reads through MiXCR, storing one row per CDR3 protein. The sample lists roughly 8,700 distinct CDR3 sequences; about 70% were seen once. Source of these receptors: a human donor with advanced metastatic prostate, ovarian, gallbladder or colorectal cancer (not recorded which). This table probably holds off-target reads from a library built for another chain.

This clonotype has only a few counts. CDR3 amino acids: CSVEDGGPQYF. The CDR3 DNA sequence: TGCAGCGTTGAAGATGGAGGGCCTCAGTACTTC. The V and J genes are TRBV29-1 and TRBJ2-7; a weak D match, TRBD2 (6 bases). Germline V gene sequence: CDR1 SQVTM, CDR2 ANQGSEA. The CDR3 is 11 amino acids. V was pared by 0 bases and J by 10 bases, with 10 bases between.

The chain employs TRBV3-1 and TRBJ2-5; the match to TRBD2 covers 11 bases. V was clipped by 6 bases and J by 5 bases; unmatched bases: 8. CDR3 length: 15 residues. Germline V gene data show CDR1 as LGHDT and CDR2 as YNNKEL (reference sequence). CDR3: CASSFLAGGGETQYF. The CDR3 coding sequence is TGTGCCAGCAGTTTCCTAGCGGGGGGCGGGGAGACCCAGTACTTC.

The V call is TRBV5-1, the J call TRBJ2-1; a weak D match, TRBD2 (5 bases). The CDR3 consists of 14 residues. The V gene's germline CDR1 is SGHRS and CDR2 YFSETQ. The V end lost 0 bases, the J end lost 6 bases, and 10 bases lay between the germline ends. The CDR3 is CASSLELGGNEQFF. In DNA, the CDR3 is TGCGCCAGCAGCTTGGAACTAGGAGGCAATGAGCAGTTCTTC.

This clonotype was seen just once. The chain recombines TRBV29-1 with TRBJ2-3; no firm D call. Germline loops: CDR1 SQVTM, CDR2 ANQGSEA. This CDR3 comprises 11 residues. Between the trimmed V and J ends, which lost 1 base and 3 bases, there was a span of 2 bases. The CDR3 spells CSVEVTDTQYF. The CDR3 DNA reads TGCAGCGTTGAAGTTACAGATACGCAGTATTTT.

V gene TRBV5-8 combines with J gene TRBJ1-1; D uncertain. The CDR3 is 13 residues long. The germline CDR1 and CDR2 sequences are SGHTS and YDEGEE. Trimming pared 0 bases from V and 5 bases from J, leaving 8 bases between. The CDR3 region is CASSLERVTEAFF. For the CDR3, the DNA is TGTGCCAGCAGCTTGGAGAGAGTGACTGAAGCTTTCTTT.

This clonotype was observed once. The chain combines TRBV11-3 with TRBJ2-2; the match to TRBD1 covers 11 bases. Germline CDR1 reads SGHNT; CDR2 reads YENEEA. The V gene end was trimmed by 2 bases and the J gene end by 6 bases; junction bases not matched to a gene: 8. CDR3 length equals 17 residues. The CDR3 region has the DNA TGTGCCAGCAGCTTACGTGGACAGGGGGCGCCGGCCGGGGAGCTGTTTTTT. Its protein product is CASSLRGQGAPAGELFF.

The gene calls are TRBV9 and TRBJ2-2; D perhaps matches TRBD2 (6 bases). CDR1 and CDR2 (germline): SGDLS, YYNGEE. The CDR3 contains 17 residues. The ends were cut back, 0 bases at V and 3 bases at J, with 15 bases in the middle. CDR3 nucleotide sequence: TGTGCCAGCAGCGTAGAGGTTGGAGGGCGCGACACCGGGGAGCTGTTTTTT. It translates to CASSVEVGGRDTGELFF. Looking up the rest from reference TRBV9 and TRBJ2-2 gives the full variable domain: DSGVTQTPKHLITATGQRVTLRCSPRSGDLSVYWYQQSLDQGLQFLIQYYNGEERAKGNILERFSAQQFPDLHSELNLSSLELGDSALYFCASSVEVGGRDTGELFFGEGSRLTVL.

This clonotype was detected only a few times. V is TRBV5-1 and J is TRBJ2-1; a possible D gene is TRBD2 (7 bases). CDR1 is SGHRS and CDR2 is YFSETQ in the germline V gene. V lost 0 bases to trimming and J lost 8 bases, with 12 bases between them. The CDR3 covers 14 residues. CDR3 residues: CASSLGTGGHEQFF. The CDR3 coding sequence is TGCGCCAGCAGCTTGGGTACGGGGGGCCATGAGCAGTTCTTC.

The J gene is TRBJ2-2, the V gene TRBV12-3 or TRBV12-4; TRBD1 is a possible D gene (6 bases). This CDR3 comprises 15 residues. With 3 bases removed from V and 6 bases from J, the gap between germline ends came to 14 bases. The CDR3 spells CASSLGAVKSGELFF. The CDR3 bases are TGTGCCAGCAGTTTGGGGGCAGTCAAATCCGGGGAGCTGTTTTTT.

The CDR3 loop is CASSNRAGADTQYF. In DNA form, the CDR3 reads TGTGCCAGCAGCAATAGAGCAGGGGCAGATACGCAGTATTTT. The chain carries TRBV7-2 and TRBJ2-3, with D possibly matching TRBD1 (6 bases). CDR1 is SGHTA, CDR2 FQGNSA, per germline. V was shortened by 5 bases and J by 4 bases, with 13 bases between the two germline ends. CDR3 length equals 14 residues.

The chain recombines TRBV20-1 with TRBJ1-1; 8 bases align to TRBD1. Per the germline V gene, CDR1 is DFQATT and CDR2 is SNEGSKA (reference sequence). The CDR3 runs to 13 residues. The J segment lost 7 bases and the V segment lost 1 base, leaving 5 bases of the junction unmatched. DNA for the CDR3: TGCAGTGCTAGAGTGGACAGGGAGAATGAAGCTTTCTTT. Protein: CSARVDRENEAFF.

V gene TRBV12-3 or TRBV12-4 combines with J gene TRBJ1-1; D gene uncertain. This CDR3 is built from 13 residues. Trimming took 3 bases from V and 1 from J, leaving 6 bases between them. The CDR3 DNA is TGTGCCAGCAGTTTTGCAGAGAACACTGAAGCTTTCTTT. It specifies CASSFAENTEAFF.

To note about this clonotype: At one of its ends the junction is not consistent with the germline gene, which may arise from a read error. The CDR3 loop reads CASRPSGASRDTQYF. DNA of the CDR3: TGTGCCAGCAGGCCTAGCGGGGCAAGCAGAGATACGCAGTATTTT. The chain couples TRBV3-1 to TRBJ2-3, with 9 nucleotides matching TRBD2. CDR1 is LGHDT and CDR2 is YNNKEL in the germline V gene (reference sequence). This CDR3 contains 15 residues.

The rearrangement links TRBV2 to TRBJ2-2, with D perhaps TRBD2 (6 bases). The ends were cut back, 7 bases at V and 0 bases at J, with 6 bases in the middle. Germline values: CDR1 SNHLY, CDR2 FYNNEI. CDR3 length: 13 amino acids. The CDR3 DNA follows: TGTGCCAGCACGGGAGCGAACACCGGGGAGCTGTTTTTT. As protein: CASTGANTGELFF. Drawing the rest from reference TRBV2 and TRBJ2-2, the complete variable domain is EPEVTQTPSHQVTQMGQEVILRCVPISNHLYFYWYRQILGQKVEFLVSFYNNEISEKSEIFDDQFSVERPDGSNFTLKIRSTKLEDSAMYFCASTGANTGELFFGEGSRLTVL.

The V call is TRBV7-2, the J call TRBJ1-1, with D maybe TRBD1 (5 bases). CDR3 length: 15 amino acids. The V end lost 4 bases, the J end lost 8 bases, and 20 bases lay between the germline ends. The germline CDR1 and CDR2 sequences are SGHTA and FQGNSA. CDR3 sequence (DNA): TGTGCCAGCAGCTCCGGGGGTTTCGGTTTGAGGGAAGCTTTCTTT. Encoded protein: CASSSGGFGLREAFF.

This clonotype occurred a few times. The gene calls are TRBV6-4 and TRBJ2-1; D may match TRBD1 or TRBD2 (5 bases each). In germline, CDR1 is MRHNA, CDR2 SNTAGT. There are 14 residues in the CDR3. Trimming removed 0 bases from V and 8 bases from J, with 11 bases in between. This CDR3 is CASSDSLVGDEQFF. The CDR3 DNA sequence: TGTGCCAGCAGTGACTCTCTAGTGGGGGATGAGCAGTTCTTC.

This clonotype was seen a few times. V usage is TRBV19 and J usage is TRBJ2-1, with 7 bases that match TRBD2. Germline CDR1 and CDR2: LNHDA and SQIVND (reference sequence). J lost 7 bases, V lost 6 bases, and 3 bases had no gene match. The CDR3 covers 12 residues. The CDR3 reads CASRGGWNEQFF. The CDR3 DNA follows: TGTGCCAGTAGGGGGGGGTGGAATGAGCAGTTCTTC.

This clonotype was seen a few times. The chain couples TRBV9 to TRBJ2-6; D call uncertain. Trimming removed 0 bases at V and 0 bases at J, with 10 bases between. This CDR3 region has 17 residues. Germline V gene lookup returns CDR1 SGDLS and CDR2 YYNGEE. CDR3 coding DNA: TGTGCCAGCAGCGTAGCCCCTTTGAGCTCTGGGGCCAACGTCCTGACTTTC. Its translation is CASSVAPLSSGANVLTF. Combining the CDR3 with reference TRBV9 and TRBJ2-6 gives the whole variable domain DSGVTQTPKHLITATGQRVTLRCSPRSGDLSVYWYQQSLDQGLQFLIQYYNGEERAKGNILERFSAQQFPDLHSELNLSSLELGDSALYFCASSVAPLSSGANVLTFGAGSRLTVL.

V gene TRBV19 combines with J gene TRBJ1-1; D uncertain. In germline, CDR1 is LNHDA, CDR2 SQIVND (reference sequence). V lost 3 bases, J lost 2 bases, and 7 bases lay in between. The CDR3 loop spans 13 amino acids. DNA for the CDR3: TGTGCCAGTAGTATTAGACATAACACTGAAGCTTTCTTT. Protein sequence: CASSIRHNTEAFF.

The sample holds a few counts of this clonotype. CDR3 in amino acids: CASSFSWTSSYEQYF. The CDR3 bases are TGTGCCAGCAGCTTTAGTTGGACTAGCTCCTACGAGCAGTACTTC. The chain recombines TRBV5-5 with TRBJ2-7; 7 bases are shared with TRBD2. CDR1 is SGHKS and CDR2 is YYEKEE in the germline V gene (reference sequence). The CDR3 covers 15 residues. Trimming cost V 2 bases and J 0 bases; bases outside gene matches: 5.

The chain couples TRBV6-1 to TRBJ1-2, with D unclear. V dropped 0 bases and J dropped 5 bases, with 13 bases sitting between them. The CDR3 sequence is 15 residues long. Germline CDR1 is MNHNS and CDR2 is SASEGT. The CDR3: CASSEARTDFYGYTF. CDR3 coding DNA: TGTGCCAGCAGTGAAGCGAGGACGGATTTTTATGGCTACACCTTC.

In its sample, this clonotype is large. The chain uses TRBV2 and TRBJ2-1; D may be TRBD1 (7 bases). This CDR3 is 15 amino acids long. Germline CDR1 is SNHLY and CDR2 is FYNNEI. With 7 bases removed from V and 8 bases from J, the gap between germline ends came to 21 bases. Here the CDR3 DNA reads TGTGCCAGCAAGCCGAGAAACAGGGGAGGCGATGAGCAGTTCTTC. Protein product: CASKPRNRGGDEQFF.

This clonotype was seen only once. The CDR3 DNA reads TGTGCCTTGAACAGGGACGATGGCACTGAAGCTTTCTTT. Its translation: CALNRDDGTEAFF. The V call is TRBV30, the J call TRBJ1-1; possible D gene TRBD1, 6 bases. The V gene lost 7 bases and the J gene lost 4 bases, with 16 bases spanning the gap. The CDR3 totals 13 residues. Germline CDR1 is GTSNPN and CDR2 is SVGIG (reference sequence).

This clonotype was seen only a few times. V and J are TRBV12-3 or TRBV12-4 and TRBJ1-1; D not resolved. CDR3 length: 14 amino acids. V lost 0 bases to trimming and J lost 4 bases, with 9 bases between them. CDR3 amino acids: CASSLAGSGTEAFF. The CDR3 DNA is TGTGCCAGCAGTTTAGCGGGATCGGGCACTGAAGCTTTCTTT.

J is TRBJ2-4 and V is TRBV6-1; 13 positions agree with TRBD2. The V gene end was trimmed by 5 bases and the J gene end by 7 bases; junction bases not matched to a gene: 5. The germline V gene has CDR1 MNHNS and CDR2 SASEGT. The CDR3 is 15 residues long. CDR3 nucleotide sequence: TGTGCCAGCAGTCGACTAGCGGGAGGCGGCAACATTCAGTACTTC. Amino acid sequence: CASSRLAGGGNIQYF.

This clonotype was recorded a few times. The CDR3 loop is CASSLDSGRAYNEQFF. The CDR3 nucleotides are TGCGCCAGCAGCTTGGATAGCGGGAGGGCCTACAATGAGCAGTTCTTC. This sequence joins TRBV5-1 and TRBJ2-1; 11 bases match TRBD2. The CDR3 spans 16 residues. V lost 0 bases to trimming and J lost 2 bases; unmatched junction nucleotides: 1. Looked up from germline, CDR1 is SGHRS and CDR2 is YFSETQ.

V gene TRBV19 combines with J gene TRBJ1-1; tentatively, D is TRBD1 (5 bases). The germline gives CDR1 LNHDA, CDR2 SQIVND (reference sequence). V was pared by 3 bases and J by 1 base, with 9 bases between. CDR3 size: 14 residues. DNA of the CDR3: TGTGCCAGTAGTATTCGGGGACCGAACACTGAAGCTTTCTTT. It translates to CASSIRGPNTEAFF.

In its sample, this clonotype was seen a few times. The chain couples TRBV6-2 or TRBV6-3 to TRBJ2-3; tentative D call: TRBD2 (5 bases). CDR1 is MNHEY, CDR2 SVGEGT, per germline. The V and J ends lost 1 base and 10 bases respectively, with 12 bases between them. The CDR3 is made up of 13 amino acids. CDR3 protein: CASSYLGSTAQYF. The CDR3 DNA sequence: TGTGCCAGCAGTTACTTGGGGAGCACGGCGCAGTATTTT.

The chain is built from TRBV5-4 and TRBJ2-3; possibly TRBD1 for D (5 bases). Germline V CDR1 and CDR2: SGHNT, YYREEE (reference sequence). This CDR3 contains 15 residues. V lost 0 bases to trimming and J lost 1 base, with 9 bases between them. CDR3 sequence (DNA): TGTGCCAGCAGCTTGGTCGCAGGGCGCACAGATACGCAGTATTTT. Its translation is CASSLVAGRTDTQYF.

The V and J genes are TRBV5-4 and TRBJ2-1; unclear D gene. The CDR3 has 13 residues. The germline V and J ends were trimmed by 0 bases and 5 bases, with 6 bases remaining between them. CDR1 and CDR2 from the germline V gene are SGHNT and YYREEE (reference sequence). In nucleotides, the CDR3 is TGTGCCAGCAGCTTGGTCCTGGACAATGAGCAGTTCTTC. It is translated as CASSLVLDNEQFF.

The rearrangement uses TRBV6-2 or TRBV6-3 and TRBJ2-1; TRBD2 aligns across 13 bases. The junction had 13 bases not matched to a gene; V was cut back by 6 bases and J by 8 bases. CDR1 and CDR2 (germline): MNHEY, SVGEGT. The CDR3 has 17 residues. CDR3 loop: CASSPLRLAGGGDEQFF. The CDR3 DNA sequence: TGTGCCAGCAGCCCCCTCCGACTAGCGGGAGGTGGGGATGAGCAGTTCTTC.

This clonotype has only a few counts. This chain connects TRBV14 to TRBJ2-3, with no clear D. The V and J ends lost 3 bases and 1 base respectively, with 5 bases between them. The CDR3 is 13 residues long. Germline assignment: CDR1 SGHDN and CDR2 FVKESK. The CDR3 nucleotides are TGTGCCAGCAGCCACTCGGGCACAGATACGCAGTATTTT. Translation gives CASSHSGTDTQYF.